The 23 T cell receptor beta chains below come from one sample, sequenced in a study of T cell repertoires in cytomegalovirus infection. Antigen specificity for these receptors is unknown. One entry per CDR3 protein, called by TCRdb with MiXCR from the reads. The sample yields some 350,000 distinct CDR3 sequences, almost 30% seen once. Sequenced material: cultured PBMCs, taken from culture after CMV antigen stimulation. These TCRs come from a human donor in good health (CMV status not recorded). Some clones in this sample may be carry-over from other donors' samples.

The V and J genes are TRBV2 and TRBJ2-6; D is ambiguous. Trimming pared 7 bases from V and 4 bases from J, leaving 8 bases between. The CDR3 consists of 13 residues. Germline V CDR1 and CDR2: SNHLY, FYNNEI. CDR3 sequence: CASNGVGANVLTF. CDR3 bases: TGTGCCAGCAATGGGGTCGGGGCCAACGTCCTGACTTTC.

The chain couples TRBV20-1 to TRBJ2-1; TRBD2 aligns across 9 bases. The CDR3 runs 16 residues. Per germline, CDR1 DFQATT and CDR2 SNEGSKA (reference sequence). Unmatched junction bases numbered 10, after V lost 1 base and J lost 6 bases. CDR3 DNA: TGCAGTGCTAGAGCGCGTCGGGGCGGGAGGGTCAATGAGCAGTTCTTC. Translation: CSARARRGGRVNEQFF.

CDR3 sequence reads: CSVEVRAKSHRGGGVLTF. The CDR3 DNA is TGCAGCGTTGAAGTCAGGGCCAAGTCACATCGTGGGGGAGGCGTCCTGACTTTC. This chain connects TRBV29-1 to TRBJ2-6; the D gene is possibly TRBD2 (6 bases). The CDR3 totals 18 residues. Germline lookup yields CDR1 SQVTM and CDR2 ANQGSEA. V gave up 1 base and J gave up 12 bases, with 28 bases separating them.

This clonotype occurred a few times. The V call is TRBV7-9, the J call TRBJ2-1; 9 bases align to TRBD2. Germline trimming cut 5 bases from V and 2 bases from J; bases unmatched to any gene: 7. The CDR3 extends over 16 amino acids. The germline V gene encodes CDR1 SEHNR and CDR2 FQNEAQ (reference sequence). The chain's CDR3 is CASSDYSGSTYNEQFF. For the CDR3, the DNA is TGTGCCAGCAGCGACTATAGCGGGAGCACCTACAATGAGCAGTTCTTC.

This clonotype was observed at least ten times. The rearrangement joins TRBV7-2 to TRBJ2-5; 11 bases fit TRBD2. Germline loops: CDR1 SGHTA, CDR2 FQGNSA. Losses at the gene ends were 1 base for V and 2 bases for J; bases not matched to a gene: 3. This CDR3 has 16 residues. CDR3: CASSLELAGAQETQYF. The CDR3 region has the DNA TGTGCCAGCAGCTTAGAACTAGCGGGGGCGCAAGAGACCCAGTACTTC.

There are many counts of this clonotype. CDR3 amino acids: CASSLASGTRTYEQYF. The DNA of the CDR3 is TGTGCCAGCAGCTTAGCGTCGGGGACCCGAACCTACGAGCAGTACTTC. The chain joins TRBV7-6 to TRBJ2-7; D may be TRBD1 or TRBD2 (5 bases each). The germline V gene encodes CDR1 SGHVS and CDR2 FNYEAQ. This CDR3 is built from 16 residues. V gave up 0 bases and J gave up 2 bases, with 14 bases separating them.

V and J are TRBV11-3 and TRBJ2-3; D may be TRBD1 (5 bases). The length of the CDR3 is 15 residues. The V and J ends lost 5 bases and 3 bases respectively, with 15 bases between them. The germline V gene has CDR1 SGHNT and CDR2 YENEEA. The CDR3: CASSAGQVTTDTQYF. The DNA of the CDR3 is TGTGCCAGCAGCGCTGGACAAGTTACGACAGATACGCAGTATTTT.

CDR3 residues: CASSPLASSNEQFF. As DNA, the CDR3 is TGTGCCAGCAGCCCTCTGGCCTCAAGCAATGAGCAGTTCTTC. This chain connects TRBV7-2 to TRBJ2-1; D is unresolved. The germline CDR1 and CDR2 sequences are SGHTA and FQGNSA. Deletions cut 5 bases from V and 6 bases from J, with 14 bases between. The CDR3 has 14 amino acids.

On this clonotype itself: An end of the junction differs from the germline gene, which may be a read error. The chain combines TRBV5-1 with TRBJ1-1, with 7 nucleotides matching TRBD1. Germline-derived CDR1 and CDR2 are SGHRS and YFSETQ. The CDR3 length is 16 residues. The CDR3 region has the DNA TGCGCCAGCAGAGAGAGCAGGGGGACGTCGAACACTGAAGCTTCCTTT. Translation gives CASRESRGTSNTEASF.

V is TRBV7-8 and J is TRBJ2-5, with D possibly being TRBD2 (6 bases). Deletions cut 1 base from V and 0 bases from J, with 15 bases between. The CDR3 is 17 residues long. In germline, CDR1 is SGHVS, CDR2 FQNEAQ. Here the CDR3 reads CASSLGRVWTYQETQYF. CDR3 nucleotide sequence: TGTGCCAGCAGCTTAGGGAGGGTCTGGACTTACCAAGAGACCCAGTACTTC.

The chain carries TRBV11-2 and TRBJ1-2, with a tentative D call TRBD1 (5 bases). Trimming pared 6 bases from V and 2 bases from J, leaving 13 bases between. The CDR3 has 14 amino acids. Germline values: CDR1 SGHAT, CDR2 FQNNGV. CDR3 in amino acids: CASRPRGGNYGYTF. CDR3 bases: TGTGCCAGCAGGCCGAGGGGCGGGAACTATGGCTACACCTTC. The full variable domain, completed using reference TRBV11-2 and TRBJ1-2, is EAGVAQSPRYKIIEKRQSVAFWCNPISGHATLYWYQQILGQGPKLLIQFQNNGVVDDSQLPKDRFSAERLKGVDSTLKIQPAKLEDSAVYLCASRPRGGNYGYTFGSGTRLTVV.

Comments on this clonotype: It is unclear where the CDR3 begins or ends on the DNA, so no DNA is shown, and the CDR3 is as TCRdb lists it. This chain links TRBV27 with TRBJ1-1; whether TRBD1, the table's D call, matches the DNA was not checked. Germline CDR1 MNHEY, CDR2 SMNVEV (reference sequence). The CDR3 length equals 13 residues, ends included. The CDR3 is CASSFAGGATTFF.

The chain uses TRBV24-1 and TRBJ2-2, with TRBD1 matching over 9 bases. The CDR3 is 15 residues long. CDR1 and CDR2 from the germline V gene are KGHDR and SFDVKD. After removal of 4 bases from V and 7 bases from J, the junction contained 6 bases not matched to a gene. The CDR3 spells CATSDPGTGIGELFF. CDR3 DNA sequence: TGTGCCACCAGTGACCCCGGGACAGGGATCGGGGAGCTGTTTTTT.

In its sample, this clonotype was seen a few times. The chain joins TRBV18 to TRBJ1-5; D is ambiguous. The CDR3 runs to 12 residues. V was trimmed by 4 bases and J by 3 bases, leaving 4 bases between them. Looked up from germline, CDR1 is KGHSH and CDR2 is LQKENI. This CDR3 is CASSLINQPQHF. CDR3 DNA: TGTGCCAGCTCACTAATCAATCAGCCCCAGCATTTT.

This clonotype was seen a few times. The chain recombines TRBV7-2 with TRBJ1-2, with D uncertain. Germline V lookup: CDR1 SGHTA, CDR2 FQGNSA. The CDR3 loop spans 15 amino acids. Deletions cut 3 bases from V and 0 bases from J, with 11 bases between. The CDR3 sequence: CASSLVDGPNYGYTF. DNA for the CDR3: TGTGCCAGCAGCTTGGTTGACGGGCCTAACTATGGCTACACCTTC. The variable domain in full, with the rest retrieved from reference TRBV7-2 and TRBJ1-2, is GAGVSQSPSNKVTEKGKDVELRCDPISGHTALYWYRQSLGQGLEFLIYFQGNSAPDKSGLPSDRFSAERTGGSVSTLTIQRTQQEDSAVYLCASSLVDGPNYGYTFGSGTRLTVV.

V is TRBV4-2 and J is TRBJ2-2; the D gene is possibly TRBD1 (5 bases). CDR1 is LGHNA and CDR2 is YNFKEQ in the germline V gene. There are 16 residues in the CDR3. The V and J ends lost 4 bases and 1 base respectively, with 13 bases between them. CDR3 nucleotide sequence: TGTGCCAGCAGCCTTTCAGGGTCGTGGAACACCGGGGAGCTGTTTTTT. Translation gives CASSLSGSWNTGELFF.

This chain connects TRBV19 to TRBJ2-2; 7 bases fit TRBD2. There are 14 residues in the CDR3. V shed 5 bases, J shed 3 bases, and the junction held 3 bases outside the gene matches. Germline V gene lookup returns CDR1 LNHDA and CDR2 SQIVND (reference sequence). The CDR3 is CASSSSGYTGELFF. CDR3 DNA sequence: TGTGCCAGTAGTTCTAGCGGTTACACCGGGGAGCTGTTTTTT.

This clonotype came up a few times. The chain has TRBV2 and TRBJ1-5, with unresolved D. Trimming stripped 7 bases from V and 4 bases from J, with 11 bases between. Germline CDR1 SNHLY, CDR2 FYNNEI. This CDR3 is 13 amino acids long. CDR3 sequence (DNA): TGTGCCAGCAATCGACTATTAAATCAGCCCCAGCATTTT. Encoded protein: CASNRLLNQPQHF.

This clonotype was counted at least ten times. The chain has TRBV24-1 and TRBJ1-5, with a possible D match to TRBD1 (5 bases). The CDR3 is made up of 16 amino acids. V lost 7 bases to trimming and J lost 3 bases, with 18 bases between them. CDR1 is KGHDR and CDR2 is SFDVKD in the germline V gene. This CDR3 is CATRSSDRQLNQPQHF. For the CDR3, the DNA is TGTGCCACCAGGAGCAGCGATCGACAGCTCAATCAGCCCCAGCATTTT.

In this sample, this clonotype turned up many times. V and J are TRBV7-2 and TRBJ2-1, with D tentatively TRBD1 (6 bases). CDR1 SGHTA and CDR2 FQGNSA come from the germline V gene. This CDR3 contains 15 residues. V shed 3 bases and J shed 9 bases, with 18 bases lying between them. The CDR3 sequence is CASSFVQGQGSEQFF. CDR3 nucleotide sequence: TGTGCCAGCAGCTTCGTACAGGGTCAAGGGAGTGAGCAGTTCTTC.

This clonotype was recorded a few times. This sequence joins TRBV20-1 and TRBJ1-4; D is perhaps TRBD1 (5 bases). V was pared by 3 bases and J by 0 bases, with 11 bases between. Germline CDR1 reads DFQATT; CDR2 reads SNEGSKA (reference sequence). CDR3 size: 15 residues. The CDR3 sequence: CSASPRGTTNEKLFF. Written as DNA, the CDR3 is TGCAGTGCTAGCCCCCGGGGGACAACTAATGAAAAACTGTTTTTT.

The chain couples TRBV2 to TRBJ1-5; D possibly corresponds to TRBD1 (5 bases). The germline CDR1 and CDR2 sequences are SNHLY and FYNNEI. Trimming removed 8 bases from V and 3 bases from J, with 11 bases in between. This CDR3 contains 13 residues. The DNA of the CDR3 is TGTGCCAGCGAACGGGGCTACAATCAGCCCCAGCATTTT. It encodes CASERGYNQPQHF.

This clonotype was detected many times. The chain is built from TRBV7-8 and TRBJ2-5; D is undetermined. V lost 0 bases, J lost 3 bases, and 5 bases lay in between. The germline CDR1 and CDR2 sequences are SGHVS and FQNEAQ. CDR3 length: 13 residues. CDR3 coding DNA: TGTGCCAGCAGCTTAGCGAGTGAAGAGACCCAGTACTTC. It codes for CASSLASEETQYF.